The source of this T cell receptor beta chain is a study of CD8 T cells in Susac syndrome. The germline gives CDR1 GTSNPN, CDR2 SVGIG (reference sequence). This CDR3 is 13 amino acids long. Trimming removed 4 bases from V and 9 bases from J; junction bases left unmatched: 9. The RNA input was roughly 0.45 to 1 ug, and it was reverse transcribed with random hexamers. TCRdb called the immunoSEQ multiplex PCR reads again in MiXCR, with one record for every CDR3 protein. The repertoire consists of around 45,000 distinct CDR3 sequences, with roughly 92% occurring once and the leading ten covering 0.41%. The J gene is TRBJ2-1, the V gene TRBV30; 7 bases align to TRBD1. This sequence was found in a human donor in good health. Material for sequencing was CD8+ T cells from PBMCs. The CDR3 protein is CAWTTGPTIEQFF. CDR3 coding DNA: TGTGCCTGGACGACAGGGCCGACAATTGAGCAGTTCTTC.